These T cell receptor beta chains were read from a single sample in a study of CD8+ T cells in alopecia areata. The data were produced by immunoSEQ multiplex PCR, yet TCRdb's version contains in-frame clones alone and is incomplete. Of hundreds of thousands of clones in the sample, 50% to 75% were seen once. Sample: CD4+ T cells sorted from blood, taken between weeks 51 and 52, from a patient treated with tofacitinib. The receptor set was obtained from a human donor with alopecia areata. Both conserved end residues are part of each CDR3. The order of the fields is CDR3 protein, CDR3 DNA, clone size, CDR3 length, D gene, V gene, J gene. D genes are given only for firm matches. Only part of the rows carry a size: once, few, many, or a class if the clone is expanded.

cdr3_aa: CASSAPQGTDTQYF
cdr3_nt: TGTGCCAGCAGCGCCCCACAGGGTACAGATACGCAGTATTTT
clone_size: NA
cdr3_length: 14
d_call: NA
v_call: TRBV9
j_call: TRBJ2-3

cdr3_aa: CASSFSSYNSPLHF
cdr3_nt: TGTGCCAGCAGTTTTAGCTCCTATAATTCACCCCTCCACTTT
clone_size: NA
cdr3_length: 14
d_call: NA
v_call: TRBV6-5
j_call: TRBJ1-6

cdr3_aa: CASRLAGPNTGELFF
cdr3_nt: TGTGCCAGCAGGCTAGCGGGCCCGAACACCGGGGAGCTGTTTTTT
clone_size: NA
cdr3_length: 15
d_call: TRBD2
v_call: TRBV6-1
j_call: TRBJ2-2

cdr3_aa: CASSLLGTAGVEKLFF
cdr3_nt: TGTGCCAGCAGCCTTCTTGGGACAGCAGGAGTTGAAAAACTGTTTTTT
clone_size: few
cdr3_length: 16
d_call: TRBD1
v_call: TRBV14
j_call: TRBJ1-4

cdr3_aa: CASSWRQSYEQYF
cdr3_nt: TGTGCCAGCAGCTGGAGACAATCCTACGAGCAGTACTTC
clone_size: once
cdr3_length: 13
d_call: NA
v_call: TRBV7-3
j_call: TRBJ2-7

cdr3_aa: CATSSFGGLETQYF
cdr3_nt: TGTGCCACCAGCAGTTTCGGGGGATTAGAGACCCAGTACTTC
clone_size: NA
cdr3_length: 14
d_call: NA
v_call: TRBV15
j_call: TRBJ2-5

cdr3_aa: CASSIRQDTEAFF
cdr3_nt: TGTGCCAGCAGTATCCGACAGGACACTGAAGCTTTCTTT
clone_size: NA
cdr3_length: 13
d_call: NA
v_call: TRBV6-6
j_call: TRBJ1-1

cdr3_aa: CASSLDRGPHNEQFF
cdr3_nt: TGTGCCAGCAGCCTCGACAGGGGGCCCCACAATGAGCAGTTCTTC
clone_size: NA
cdr3_length: 15
d_call: TRBD1
v_call: TRBV5-6
j_call: TRBJ2-1

cdr3_aa: CASSTTGQETQYF
cdr3_nt: TGTGCCAGCAGTACGACGGGGCAAGAGACCCAGTACTTC
clone_size: NA
cdr3_length: 13
d_call: NA
v_call: TRBV28
j_call: TRBJ2-5

cdr3_aa: CASSYSGVDTALHF
cdr3_nt: TGTGCCAGCAGTTACTCAGGAGTTGACACCGCCCTCCACTTT
clone_size: NA
cdr3_length: 14
d_call: NA
v_call: TRBV6-5
j_call: TRBJ1-6

cdr3_aa: CASSDWTSGETQYF
cdr3_nt: TGTGCCAGCAGTGACTGGACTAGCGGAGAGACCCAGTACTTC
clone_size: NA
cdr3_length: 14
d_call: TRBD2
v_call: TRBV25-1
j_call: TRBJ2-5

cdr3_aa: CAIRNTGGVDTQYF
cdr3_nt: TGTGCCATCAGGAACACAGGGGGCGTAGATACGCAGTATTTT
clone_size: NA
cdr3_length: 14
d_call: TRBD1
v_call: TRBV10-3
j_call: TRBJ2-3

cdr3_aa: CASSYTPGQGMDTQYF
cdr3_nt: TGTGCCAGCAGTTACACACCAGGACAGGGTATGGATACGCAGTATTTT
clone_size: once
cdr3_length: 16
d_call: TRBD1
v_call: TRBV6-6
j_call: TRBJ2-3

cdr3_aa: CSVPPWLAGGEGQFF
cdr3_nt: TGCAGCGTCCCCCCGTGGCTAGCGGGGGGGGAGGGTCAGTTCTTC
clone_size: once
cdr3_length: 15
d_call: TRBD2
v_call: TRBV29-1
j_call: TRBJ2-1

cdr3_aa: CASSYDRAGALHF
cdr3_nt: TGTGCCAGCAGCTACGACAGGGCTGGGGCCCTCCACTTT
clone_size: NA
cdr3_length: 13
d_call: TRBD1
v_call: TRBV11-1
j_call: TRBJ1-6

cdr3_aa: CASSFLGGGRYEQYF
cdr3_nt: TGTGCCAGCAGCTTCCTCGGCGGGGGGAGATACGAGCAGTACTTC
clone_size: NA
cdr3_length: 15
d_call: TRBD2
v_call: TRBV5-6
j_call: TRBJ2-7

cdr3_aa: CASSATQTQETQYF
cdr3_nt: TGTGCCAGCAGCGCGACCCAAACCCAAGAGACCCAGTACTTC
clone_size: few
cdr3_length: 14
d_call: NA
v_call: TRBV9
j_call: TRBJ2-5

cdr3_aa: CASGGQASLETQYF
cdr3_nt: TGTGCCAGCGGGGGACAGGCATCTTTGGAGACCCAGTACTTC
clone_size: NA
cdr3_length: 14
d_call: TRBD1
v_call: TRBV25-1
j_call: TRBJ2-5

cdr3_aa: CSVVGASSYNEQFF
cdr3_nt: TGCAGCGTTGTTGGTGCTAGCTCCTACAATGAGCAGTTCTTC
clone_size: NA
cdr3_length: 14
d_call: NA
v_call: TRBV29-1
j_call: TRBJ2-1

cdr3_aa: CASSQENRGSNEQFF
cdr3_nt: TGCGCCAGCAGCCAAGAAAACAGGGGGTCCAATGAGCAGTTCTTC
clone_size: few
cdr3_length: 15
d_call: TRBD1
v_call: TRBV4-1
j_call: TRBJ2-1

cdr3_aa: CASSPLETQYF
cdr3_nt: TGTGCCAGCAGCCCACTGGAGACCCAGTACTTC
clone_size: NA
cdr3_length: 11
d_call: NA
v_call: TRBV11-2
j_call: TRBJ2-5

cdr3_aa: CASRSTGTTYEQYF
cdr3_nt: TGTGCCAGCAGATCCACCGGGACCACCTACGAGCAGTACTTC
clone_size: NA
cdr3_length: 14
d_call: NA
v_call: TRBV7-9
j_call: TRBJ2-7

cdr3_aa: CAWSVRDRGGYTF
cdr3_nt: TGTGCCTGGAGTGTACGGGACAGGGGTGGCTACACCTTC
clone_size: few
cdr3_length: 13
d_call: TRBD1
v_call: TRBV30
j_call: TRBJ1-2

cdr3_aa: CASSLGRAFNEQFF
cdr3_nt: TGTGCCAGCAGCTTAGGCCGGGCGTTCAATGAGCAGTTCTTC
clone_size: few
cdr3_length: 14
d_call: NA
v_call: TRBV7-9
j_call: TRBJ2-1

cdr3_aa: CATSRGNSYEQYF
cdr3_nt: TGTGCCACCAGCAGAGGCAACTCCTACGAGCAGTACTTC
clone_size: NA
cdr3_length: 13
d_call: NA
v_call: TRBV15
j_call: TRBJ2-7

cdr3_aa: CASSQERGGPEQYF
cdr3_nt: TGCGCCAGCAGCCAAGAGCGGGGGGGTCCGGAGCAGTACTTC
clone_size: NA
cdr3_length: 14
d_call: TRBD2
v_call: TRBV4-3
j_call: TRBJ2-7

cdr3_aa: CASSYSTGVGTEAFF
cdr3_nt: TGTGCCAGCAGTTACTCCACCGGCGTCGGGACTGAAGCTTTCTTT
clone_size: NA
cdr3_length: 15
d_call: NA
v_call: TRBV6-5
j_call: TRBJ1-1

cdr3_aa: CASSPRASGPTSGANVLTF
cdr3_nt: TGTGCCAGCTCACCACGGGCGTCAGGTCCCACCTCTGGGGCCAACGTCCTGACTTTC
clone_size: few
cdr3_length: 19
d_call: NA
v_call: TRBV18
j_call: TRBJ2-6

cdr3_aa: CASSQFRTVFPHNEQFF
cdr3_nt: TGCGCCAGCAGTCAATTTCGCACCGTCTTTCCACACAATGAGCAGTTCTTC
clone_size: NA
cdr3_length: 17
d_call: NA
v_call: TRBV23-1
j_call: TRBJ2-1

cdr3_aa: CASADRRWGGRSGQYF
cdr3_nt: TGTGCCAGCGCGGACAGGAGATGGGGGGGACGAAGTGGTCAGTACTTC
clone_size: once
cdr3_length: 16
d_call: NA
v_call: TRBV7-2
j_call: TRBJ2-4

cdr3_aa: CASSVPGRVNTEAFF
cdr3_nt: TGTGCCAGCAGTGTGCCAGGGCGGGTGAACACTGAAGCTTTCTTT
clone_size: NA
cdr3_length: 15
d_call: NA
v_call: TRBV6-1
j_call: TRBJ1-1

cdr3_aa: CASSPPGGETQYF
cdr3_nt: TGTGCCAGCAGCCCGCCCGGGGGCGAGACCCAGTACTTC
clone_size: NA
cdr3_length: 13
d_call: NA
v_call: TRBV11-2
j_call: TRBJ2-5

cdr3_aa: CSVGVHSAAAFF
cdr3_nt: TGCAGCGTGGGGGTACATTCGGCAGCAGCTTTCTTT
clone_size: NA
cdr3_length: 12
d_call: NA
v_call: TRBV29-1
j_call: TRBJ1-1

cdr3_aa: CASGGGKGEKLFF
cdr3_nt: TGCGCCAGCGGGGGGGGGAAAGGAGAAAAACTGTTTTTT
clone_size: NA
cdr3_length: 13
d_call: NA
v_call: TRBV23-1
j_call: TRBJ1-4

cdr3_aa: CASSVGVQGAETQYF
cdr3_nt: TGTGCCAGCAGCGTAGGTGTACAGGGGGCAGAGACCCAGTACTTC
clone_size: once
cdr3_length: 15
d_call: TRBD1
v_call: TRBV9
j_call: TRBJ2-5

cdr3_aa: CASSSQGISYNEQFF
cdr3_nt: TGTGCCAGCAGCTCGCAGGGGATTTCCTACAATGAGCAGTTCTTC
clone_size: NA
cdr3_length: 15
d_call: NA
v_call: TRBV5-6
j_call: TRBJ2-1

cdr3_aa: CASSSRPGEQYF
cdr3_nt: TGTGCCAGCAGCTCCCGCCCTGGGGAGCAGTACTTC
clone_size: NA
cdr3_length: 12
d_call: NA
v_call: TRBV11-3
j_call: TRBJ2-7

cdr3_aa: CASSTDRTEQYF
cdr3_nt: TGTGCCAGCAGCACGGACAGAACCGAGCAGTACTTC
clone_size: NA
cdr3_length: 12
d_call: NA
v_call: TRBV7-2
j_call: TRBJ2-7

cdr3_aa: CASSRTQDRGSGETQYF
cdr3_nt: TGTGCCAGCAGCCGAACTCAAGACAGGGGGTCGGGAGAGACCCAGTACTTC
clone_size: NA
cdr3_length: 17
d_call: TRBD1
v_call: TRBV5-6
j_call: TRBJ2-5

cdr3_aa: CASSQEQLGELFF
cdr3_nt: TGTGCCAGCAGCCAAGAACAGCTCGGGGAGCTGTTTTTT
clone_size: NA
cdr3_length: 13
d_call: NA
v_call: TRBV14
j_call: TRBJ2-2

cdr3_aa: CASSHGQDNEQFF
cdr3_nt: TGCGCCAGCAGCCATGGGCAGGACAATGAGCAGTTCTTC
clone_size: few
cdr3_length: 13
d_call: NA
v_call: TRBV4-1
j_call: TRBJ2-1

cdr3_aa: CSVATGRLEQYF
cdr3_nt: TGCAGCGTTGCAACAGGGAGGCTCGAGCAGTACTTC
clone_size: once
cdr3_length: 12
d_call: NA
v_call: TRBV29-1
j_call: TRBJ2-7

cdr3_aa: CASSVGPQNYGYTF
cdr3_nt: TGTGCCAGCAGCGTAGGCCCACAGAACTATGGCTACACCTTC
clone_size: NA
cdr3_length: 14
d_call: NA
v_call: TRBV9
j_call: TRBJ1-2

cdr3_aa: CASSVGAGGPSTDTQYF
cdr3_nt: TGTGCCAGCAGCGTAGGGGCGGGGGGCCCTAGCACAGATACGCAGTATTTT
clone_size: NA
cdr3_length: 17
d_call: TRBD2
v_call: TRBV9
j_call: TRBJ2-3

cdr3_aa: CAISEASGITNTGELFF
cdr3_nt: TGTGCCATCAGTGAGGCTAGCGGAATCACCAACACCGGGGAGCTGTTTTTT
clone_size: few
cdr3_length: 17
d_call: TRBD2
v_call: TRBV10-3
j_call: TRBJ2-2

cdr3_aa: CSVGGQSGANVLTF
cdr3_nt: TGCAGCGTTGGGGGGCAATCTGGGGCCAACGTCCTGACTTTC
clone_size: NA
cdr3_length: 14
d_call: NA
v_call: TRBV29-1
j_call: TRBJ2-6

cdr3_aa: CASSPVLRGKGSPLHF
cdr3_nt: TGTGCCAGCAGTCCGGTTCTCCGGGGGAAAGGCTCACCCCTCCACTTT
clone_size: NA
cdr3_length: 16
d_call: NA
v_call: TRBV27
j_call: TRBJ1-6

cdr3_aa: CASSLTGTGPNTGELFF
cdr3_nt: TGTGCCAGCAGCCTGACCGGGACAGGGCCTAACACCGGGGAGCTGTTTTTT
clone_size: NA
cdr3_length: 17
d_call: TRBD1
v_call: TRBV5-6
j_call: TRBJ2-2

cdr3_aa: CASSQWEDNEQYF
cdr3_nt: TGTGCCAGCAGCCAATGGGAGGACAACGAGCAGTACTTC
clone_size: NA
cdr3_length: 13
d_call: NA
v_call: TRBV14
j_call: TRBJ2-7

cdr3_aa: CASSVAGTGDEEQFF
cdr3_nt: TGTGCCAGCAGCGTAGCAGGGACAGGGGATGAGGAGCAGTTCTTC
clone_size: NA
cdr3_length: 15
d_call: TRBD1
v_call: TRBV9
j_call: TRBJ2-1

cdr3_aa: CAWSRGRQYGYTF
cdr3_nt: TGTGCCTGGAGCAGGGGGAGGCAATATGGCTACACCTTC
clone_size: NA
cdr3_length: 13
d_call: TRBD1
v_call: TRBV30
j_call: TRBJ1-2